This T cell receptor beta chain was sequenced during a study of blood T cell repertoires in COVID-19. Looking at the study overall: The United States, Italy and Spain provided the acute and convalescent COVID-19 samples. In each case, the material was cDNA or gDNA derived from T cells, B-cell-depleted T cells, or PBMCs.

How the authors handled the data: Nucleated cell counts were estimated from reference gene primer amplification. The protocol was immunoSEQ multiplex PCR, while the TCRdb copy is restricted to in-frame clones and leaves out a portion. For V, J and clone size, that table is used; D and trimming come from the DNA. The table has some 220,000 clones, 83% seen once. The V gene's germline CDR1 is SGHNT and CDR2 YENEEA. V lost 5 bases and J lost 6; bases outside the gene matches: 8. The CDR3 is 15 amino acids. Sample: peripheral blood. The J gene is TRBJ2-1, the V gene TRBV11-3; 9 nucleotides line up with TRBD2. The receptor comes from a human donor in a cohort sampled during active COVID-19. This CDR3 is CASSKGASGTNEQFF. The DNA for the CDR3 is TGTGCCAGCAGCAAAGGGGCTAGCGGGACCAATGAGCAGTTCTTC.